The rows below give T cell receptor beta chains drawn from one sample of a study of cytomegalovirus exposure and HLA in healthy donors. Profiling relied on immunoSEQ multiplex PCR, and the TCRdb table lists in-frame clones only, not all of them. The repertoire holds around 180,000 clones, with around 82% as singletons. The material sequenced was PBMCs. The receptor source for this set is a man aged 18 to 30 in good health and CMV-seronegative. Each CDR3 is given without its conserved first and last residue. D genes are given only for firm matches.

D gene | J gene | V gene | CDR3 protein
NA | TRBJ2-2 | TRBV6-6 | ASSTPGTRGTGELF
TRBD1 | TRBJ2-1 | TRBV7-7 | ASGPGTGASNEQF
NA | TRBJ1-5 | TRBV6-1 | ASSDLSNQPQH
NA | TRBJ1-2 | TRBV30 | AWAPTETYGYT
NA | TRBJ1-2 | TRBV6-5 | ASRMTGEYGYT
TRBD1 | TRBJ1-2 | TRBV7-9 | ASSKQGVHYGYT
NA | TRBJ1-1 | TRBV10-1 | ASSPREGEAF
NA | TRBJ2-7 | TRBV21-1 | ASSKVTTSGLLDYEQY
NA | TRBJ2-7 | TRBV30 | AWSPLRGSEQY
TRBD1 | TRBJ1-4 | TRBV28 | ASSGDRGPTNEKLF
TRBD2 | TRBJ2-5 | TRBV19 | ASSLAGTQETQY
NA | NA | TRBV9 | ASSVDVDSSYEQY
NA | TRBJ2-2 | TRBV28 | ATEAGRGELF
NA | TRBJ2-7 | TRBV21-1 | ASSKAMMTGSSYEQY
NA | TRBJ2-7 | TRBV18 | ASSIRVGTTYEQY
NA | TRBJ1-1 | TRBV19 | ASSIGGDTEAF
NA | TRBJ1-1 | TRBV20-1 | SASGPTEAF
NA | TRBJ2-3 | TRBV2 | ASSEALVSQY
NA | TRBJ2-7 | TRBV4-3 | ASSQGQDGSYEQY
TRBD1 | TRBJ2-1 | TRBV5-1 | ASKLTGGDEQF
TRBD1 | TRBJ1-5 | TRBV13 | ASSRAGTGFYQPQH
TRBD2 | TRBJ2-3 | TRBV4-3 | ASSQGSSGGATDTQY
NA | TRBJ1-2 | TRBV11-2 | ASSPELGTNYGYT
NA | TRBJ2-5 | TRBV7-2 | ASSPSRLSQETQY
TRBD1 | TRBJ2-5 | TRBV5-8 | ASSPGTGGLETQY
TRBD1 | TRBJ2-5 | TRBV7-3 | ASSSGQGEQTQY
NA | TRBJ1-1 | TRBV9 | ASSAGLWLRPEAF
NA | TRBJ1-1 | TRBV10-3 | AISEYREGGNTEAF
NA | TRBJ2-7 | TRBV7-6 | ASSSRQHSYEQY
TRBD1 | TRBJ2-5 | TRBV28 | ASRGQGARLETQY
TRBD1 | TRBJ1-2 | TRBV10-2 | ASREAGTGSYGYT
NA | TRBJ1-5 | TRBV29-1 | SVEAGPQGPQH
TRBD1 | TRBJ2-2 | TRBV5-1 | ASSSGQGNAGELF
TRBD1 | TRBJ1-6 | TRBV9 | ASSVEDGRGNSPLH
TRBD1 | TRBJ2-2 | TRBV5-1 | ASSPNTGGQGFGGELF
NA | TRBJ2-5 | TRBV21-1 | ASSKGTVYQETQY
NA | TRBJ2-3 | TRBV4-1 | ASSQVAGAGDTQY
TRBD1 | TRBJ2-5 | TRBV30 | AWTHGQGPETQY
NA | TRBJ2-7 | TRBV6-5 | ASSYSNRDEQY
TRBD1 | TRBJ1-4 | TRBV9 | ASSARQGLSEKLF
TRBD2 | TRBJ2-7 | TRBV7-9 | ASSPPGEREYEQY
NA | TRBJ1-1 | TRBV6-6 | ASTIQGRAF
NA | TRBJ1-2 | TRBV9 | ASSPGLDLSYGYT
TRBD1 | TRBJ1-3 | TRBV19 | ATTQGAAGNTIY
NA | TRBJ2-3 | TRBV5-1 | ASSLDQPQSGDTQY
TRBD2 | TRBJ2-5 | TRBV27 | ASSFFRTSGGADRETQY
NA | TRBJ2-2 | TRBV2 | ASSYSRNTGELF
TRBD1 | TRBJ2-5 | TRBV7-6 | ASSLAPGQQETQY
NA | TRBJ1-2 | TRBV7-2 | ASSTYDPGRVGGYT